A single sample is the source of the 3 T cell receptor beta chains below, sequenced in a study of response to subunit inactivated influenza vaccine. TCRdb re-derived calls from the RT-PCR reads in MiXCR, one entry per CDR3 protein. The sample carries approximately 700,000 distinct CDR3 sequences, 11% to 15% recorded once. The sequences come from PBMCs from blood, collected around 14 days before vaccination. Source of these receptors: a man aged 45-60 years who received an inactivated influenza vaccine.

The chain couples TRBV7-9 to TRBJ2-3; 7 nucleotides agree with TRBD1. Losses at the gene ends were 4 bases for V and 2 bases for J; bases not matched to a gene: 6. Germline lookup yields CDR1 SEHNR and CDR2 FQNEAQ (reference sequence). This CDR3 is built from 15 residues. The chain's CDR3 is CASSSTGSLTDTQYF. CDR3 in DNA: TGTGCCAGCAGCTCGACAGGGAGTCTCACAGATACGCAGTATTTT.

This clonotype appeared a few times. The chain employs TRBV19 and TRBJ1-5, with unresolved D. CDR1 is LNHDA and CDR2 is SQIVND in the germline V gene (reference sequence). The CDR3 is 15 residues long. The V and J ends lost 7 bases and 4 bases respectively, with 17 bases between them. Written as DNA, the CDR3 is TGTGCCAGTATGGCGGTATTCGGAACTAATCAGCCCCAGCATTTT. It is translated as CASMAVFGTNQPQHF.

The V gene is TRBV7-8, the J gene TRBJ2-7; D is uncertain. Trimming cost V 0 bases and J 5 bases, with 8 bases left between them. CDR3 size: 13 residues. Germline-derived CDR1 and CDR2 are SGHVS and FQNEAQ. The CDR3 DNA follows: TGTGCCAGCAGCTTAGCCCTTACGGACGAGCAGTACTTC. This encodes CASSLALTDEQYF.